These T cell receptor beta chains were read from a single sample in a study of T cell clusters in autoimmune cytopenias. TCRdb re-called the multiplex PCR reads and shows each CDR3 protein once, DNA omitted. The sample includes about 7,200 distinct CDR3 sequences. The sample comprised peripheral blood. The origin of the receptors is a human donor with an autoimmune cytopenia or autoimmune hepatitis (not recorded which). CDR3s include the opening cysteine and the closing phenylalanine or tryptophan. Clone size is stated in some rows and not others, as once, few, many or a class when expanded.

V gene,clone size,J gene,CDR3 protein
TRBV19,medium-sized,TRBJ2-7,CASNSGTGGLEQYF
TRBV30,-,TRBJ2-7,CAWSHGQYKQYF
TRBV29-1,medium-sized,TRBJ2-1,CSVVKETYNEQFF
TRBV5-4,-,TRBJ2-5,CASSRGGPGTSGGAWETQYF
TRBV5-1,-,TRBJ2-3,CASSPRRGRGGDSTDTQYF
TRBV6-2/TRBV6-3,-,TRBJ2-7,CASGGDFPYEQYF
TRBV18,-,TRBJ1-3,CASSPQDGGGTIYF
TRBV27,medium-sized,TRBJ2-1,CASSYEASSYNEQFF
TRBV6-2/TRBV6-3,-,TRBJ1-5,CASKRQGDQPQHF
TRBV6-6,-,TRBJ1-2,CASSSPGGNYGYTF
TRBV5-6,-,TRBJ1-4,CASSKGHSNEKLFF
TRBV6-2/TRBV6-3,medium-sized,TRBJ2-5,CASRGRPGTGGYQETQYF
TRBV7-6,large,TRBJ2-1,CASSLVVGVGEQFF
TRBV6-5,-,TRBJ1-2,CASSYFGQVNANYGYTF
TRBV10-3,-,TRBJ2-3,CAISAGTADTQYF
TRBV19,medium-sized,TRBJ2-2,CASSPSGGGGELFF
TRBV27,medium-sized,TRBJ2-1,CASRPGTYNEQFF
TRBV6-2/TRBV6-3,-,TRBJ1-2,CASSYSTRNGYTF
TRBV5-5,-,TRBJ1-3,CASSLGAYSGNTIYF
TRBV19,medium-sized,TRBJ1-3,CASPDRGRHLCSGNTIYF
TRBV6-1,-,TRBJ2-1,CASSSWNEQFF
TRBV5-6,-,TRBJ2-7,CASSLGRSTYEQYF
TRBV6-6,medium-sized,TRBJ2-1,CATDGRDRGGNEQFF
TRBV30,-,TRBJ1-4,CASMRSTLAEKLFF
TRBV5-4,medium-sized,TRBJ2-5,CASSSAGTHSIF
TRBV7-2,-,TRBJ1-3,CASSSTVSGNTIYF
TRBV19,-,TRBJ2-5,CASSNTGQGIETQYF
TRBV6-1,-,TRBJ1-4,CASRNNEKLFF
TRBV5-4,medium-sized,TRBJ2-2,CASSLASGGELFF
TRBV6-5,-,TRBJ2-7,CASSYGTSGKDEQYF
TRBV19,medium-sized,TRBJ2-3,CASTRGTNTDTQYF
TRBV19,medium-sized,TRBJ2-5,CASSTSQGTKTQYF
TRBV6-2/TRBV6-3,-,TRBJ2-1,CAVRGASREQFF